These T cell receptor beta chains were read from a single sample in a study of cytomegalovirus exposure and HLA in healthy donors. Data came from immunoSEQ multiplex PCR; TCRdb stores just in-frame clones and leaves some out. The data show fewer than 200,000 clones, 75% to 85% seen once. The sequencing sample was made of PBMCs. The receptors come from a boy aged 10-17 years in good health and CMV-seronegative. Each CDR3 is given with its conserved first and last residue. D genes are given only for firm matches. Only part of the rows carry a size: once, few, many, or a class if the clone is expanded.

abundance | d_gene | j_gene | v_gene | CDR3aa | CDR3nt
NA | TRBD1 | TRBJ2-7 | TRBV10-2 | CASIGHGTGACEQYF | TGCGCCAGCATAGGGCACGGGACAGGGGCCTGCGAGCAGTACTTC
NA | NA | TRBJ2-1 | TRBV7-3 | CASSLQGSSYNEQFF | TGTGCCAGCAGCCTTCAAGGGAGCTCCTACAATGAGCAGTTCTTC
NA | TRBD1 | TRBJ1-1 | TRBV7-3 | CASSFRGPGQPLMNTEAFF | TGTGCCAGCAGCTTTAGGGGCCCGGGACAGCCTCTCATGAACACTGAAGCTTTCTTT
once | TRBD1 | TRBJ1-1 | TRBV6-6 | CASSYGQGSEAFF | TGTGCCAGCAGTTACGGACAGGGAAGTGAAGCTTTCTTT
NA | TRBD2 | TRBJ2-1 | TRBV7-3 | CASSLRTSSNEQFF | TGTGCCAGCAGCCTTCGGACTAGCTCCAATGAGCAGTTCTTC
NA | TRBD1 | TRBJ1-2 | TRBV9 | CASSGQGTNYGYTF | TGTGCCAGCAGCGGACAGGGGACTAACTATGGCTACACCTTC
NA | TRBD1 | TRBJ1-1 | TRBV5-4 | CASSLSTGATEAFF | TGTGCCAGCAGCTTATCGACAGGGGCCACTGAAGCTTTCTTT
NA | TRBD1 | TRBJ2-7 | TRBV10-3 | CAISTGGLSEQYF | TGTGCCATCAGTACAGGGGGCTTAAGCGAGCAGTACTTC
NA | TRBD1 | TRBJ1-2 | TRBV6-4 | CASSDWTGRTYVYRYTF | TGTGCCAGCAGTGACTGGACAGGGAGGACCTATGTTTATCGCTACACCTTC
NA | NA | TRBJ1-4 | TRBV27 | CASSLSSLSGMRNEKLFF | TGTGCCAGCAGTTTATCTTCGTTATCGGGGATGCGCAATGAAAAACTGTTTTTT
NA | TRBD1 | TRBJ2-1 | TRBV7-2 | CASSLGGTGSSYNEQFF | TGTGCCAGCAGCTTAGGGGGGACAGGGAGCTCCTACAATGAGCAGTTCTTC
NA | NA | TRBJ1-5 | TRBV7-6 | CASSPGSGSSNQPQHF | TGTGCCAGCAGCCCCGGTTCCGGGTCGAGCAATCAGCCCCAGCATTTT
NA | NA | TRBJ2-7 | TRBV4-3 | CASSQDQGAWYEQYF | TGCGCCAGCAGCCAAGATCAAGGGGCCTGGTACGAGCAGTACTTC
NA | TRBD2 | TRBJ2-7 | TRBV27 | CASSLSSGGPYEQYF | TGTGCCAGCAGTCTATCTAGCGGGGGGCCCTACGAGCAGTACTTC
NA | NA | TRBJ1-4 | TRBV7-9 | CSSSSRTDSDEKLFF | TGTTCCAGCAGCTCCCGGACAGATTCTGATGAAAAACTGTTTTTT
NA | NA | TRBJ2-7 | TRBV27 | CASSSDSYEQYF | TGTGCCAGCAGTTCGGACAGCTACGAGCAGTACTTC
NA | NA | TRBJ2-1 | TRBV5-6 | CASSLISVAGRNNEQFF | TGTGCCAGCAGCTTGATATCTGTGGCGGGGAGAAACAATGAGCAGTTCTTC
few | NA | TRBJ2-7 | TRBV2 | CASNEFGVYEQYF | TGTGCCAGCAACGAGTTCGGGGTTTACGAGCAGTACTTC
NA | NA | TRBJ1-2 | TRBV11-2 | CASSPGGSGGDGYTF | TGTGCCAGCAGCCCAGGCGGCTCAGGAGGAGATGGCTACACCTTC
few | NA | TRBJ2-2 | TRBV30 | CAWSMGGFTGELFF | TGTGCCTGGAGTATGGGGGGATTCACCGGGGAGCTGTTTTTT
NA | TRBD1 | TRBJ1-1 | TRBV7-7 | CASSPGGTDTEAFF | TGTGCTAGCAGCCCAGGGGGGACAGACACTGAAGCTTTCTTT
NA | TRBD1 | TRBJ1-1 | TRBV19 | CASSPGGTYTEAFF | TGTGCCAGTAGTCCAGGGGGCACTTACACTGAAGCTTTCTTT